This T cell receptor beta chain came from a study of identical twins (dated by TCRdb to 2016 to 2017). Concerning the study at large: The study deep-sequenced TCR alpha and beta repertoires from monozygotic twins, unrelated adults of various ages and cord blood to test whether fetal clonotypes persist. To rule out contamination, the twin experiments were replicated at different times with different library preparation protocols.

Broader findings and caveats from the paper: Out-of-frame TCR alpha sharing in monozygotic twins was systematically underestimated by recombination models, whereas sharing between unrelated individuals was in agreement with the recombination models. Invariant T cells such as MAIT and iNKT could partly confound zero-insertion analyses, although diverse VJ usage argued against such confounding for most clonotypes. Compared with coincidental sharing between unrelated individuals, an excess of low generation-probability sequences was observed among out-of-frame TCR alpha sequences shared between twins. Because the same donors could not be followed over many years, conclusions were based on cross-sectional statistical analysis. Abundant cord blood beta clonotypes had fewer insertions, young adult naive repertoires showed a similar but weaker trend, and memory repertoires showed no such trend. The excess sharing between twins in beta out-of-frame sequences was weaker because fewer shared sequences reduced the signal-to-noise ratio.

Library creation used 5' RACE. Data came from an Illumina HiSeq 2000. Template switching added a universal primer binding site, and the final cDNA carried a unique molecular identifier that allowed TCR cDNA molecules to be counted accurately. Specific primers in the conserved constant-segment region were used to synthesize first-strand cDNA for the TCR alpha and beta chains. To control for contamination, each cDNA library was double barcoded with a SMART-Mk sample barcode plus Illumina barcodes. Two successive PCR steps introduced TruSeq adapter sequences along with Illumina sample barcodes. TCR alpha and beta cDNA libraries were sequenced on the Illumina HiSeq platform with custom primers. Turning to the authors' computational methods: MiGEC processed the raw reads to extract unique molecular identifiers, while MiXCR was used to determine the CDR3 positions. For each individual, recombination models were inferred using an EM algorithm with the repgenHMM and IGoR tools. Shared clonotype analysis was performed with the tcR package in R, normalizing sharing by the product of cloneset sizes. Out-of-frame nonproductive sequences were analyzed to study raw recombination free of thymic and clonal selection effects. TCRdb applied fastp at Q25 and MiXCR to the public reads, then kept only in-frame beta chains. Rows matching on CDR3 protein sequence are summarized as one entry with the most common DNA and genes. The V and J calls come from TCRdb's annotation, not from the publication. The sample table records about 720,000 distinct CDR3 sequences; 18% of these occur just once. The ten largest account for 10% to 15% of the sample.

On this clonotype: Its antigen target is currently unknown. One base away there is no much larger clone; base qualities are not given.

Only healthy Caucasian donors were included. Three pairs of female monozygotic twins, all aged about 18 to 30 years, were included in the twin cohort. Peripheral blood mononuclear cells were the source from which RNA for the TCR libraries was isolated. The CDR3 spans 17 residues, from the cysteine through the phenylalanine. The kept DNA is CDR3 alone, 51 bases in frame from the first base. As encoded in the germline V gene, CDR1 is KGHDR while CDR2 is SFDVKD. V gives up 4 bases and J gives up 3 bases, and the segment between their germline ends measures 19 bases. This sample was also put to use in a study of T cells expressing NK-cell markers. That second report states: In sorted CD3+CD56+NKG2C+, CD3+CD56+NKG2C- and CD3+CD56-NKG2C+ T-cell subsets from several donors, TCR beta-chain repertoires were profiled. Seven of the eight sequenced donors were HCMV-seropositive and one was HCMV-seronegative. In several experiments an anti-gammadeltaTCR antibody was added to restrict sorting to alphabetaTCR-expressing T cells. In more than 5 donors, the dominant CD3+CD56+NKG2C+ clonotypes were found to rank among the top 10 CD8+ clonotypes and to make up about 1.0-7.5% of CD8+ T cells. Those dominant clonotypes were again the most abundant among CD3+CD56-NKG2C+ cells in a handful of donors, at about 25-65%. Whether the expanded NKG2C-expressing T cell clones were specific for HCMV antigens was left unclear. Randomly selected healthy volunteers, three men and five women, were used as the eight sequenced donors. To determine HCMV serostatus, a commercial ELISA kit was used to detect HCMV-specific IgG in serum. For roughly six donors, bulk peripheral blood T-cell repertoires were also sequenced from unsorted PBMC. MIGEC handled demultiplexing of the reads and grouping by UMI, while MiTCR was used to assemble and quantify clonotypes. To exclude erroneous sequences, any TCR cDNA sequence not supported by at least two reads was discarded. The tcR package was used for downstream repertoire analysis, with clonotypes matched between fractions based on CDR3 nucleotide sequence plus V segment. VDJmatch was used to annotate antigen specificity against VDJdb, with one amino acid substitution in CDR3 allowed.

The receptor was isolated from a woman between 18 and 30 years old in good health. The chain is made from TRBV24-1 and TRBJ2-3; the best D guess is TRBD1, with 6 bases matching. The specimen was PBMCs. CDR3 protein: CATSDTPRGGRTDTQYF. The DNA is as follows: TGTGCCACCAGTGACACACCTAGAGGGGGTCGGACAGATACGCAGTATTTT.